This paragraph covers one T cell receptor (beta chain) sequence. This CDR3 has 16 amino acids. Germline V gene sequence: CDR1 SGHAT, CDR2 FQNNGV. Trimming removed 5 bases at V and 4 bases at J, with 20 bases between. Profiling relied on immunoSEQ multiplex PCR, and the TCRdb table lists in-frame clones only, not all of them. The table shows some 290,000 clones, with roughly 80% occurring only once. This record comes from a study of cytotoxic CD8 clonotypes in ibrutinib-treated CLL. The sample in question was PBMCs, obtained before ibrutinib treatment. J is TRBJ1-2 and V is TRBV11-2; D call uncertain. This receptor was identified in a human donor with chronic lymphocytic leukemia. The chain's CDR3 is CASSPIRQQWSYGYTF. In DNA form, the CDR3 reads TGTGCCAGCAGCCCTATCCGACAACAGTGGTCCTATGGCTACACCTTC.